This T cell receptor beta chain was sequenced during a study of T cell responses to AZD1222 COVID-19 vaccine. Study-wide results and limits: Baseline serostatus was positive in only a handful of AZD1222 recipients. Recipients of two AZD1222 doses showed rising Spike-specific TCR breadth and depth. Donors skewed white British and female; clonal diversity was possibly underestimated.

Note on this clone: What it binds is not known.

Clones were read by immunoSEQ multiplex PCR, and TCRdb kept only the in-frame ones, dropping some. This table has under 200,000 clones, approximately 90% appearing once. Second-dose schedules of about 4 or about 12 weeks were combined. The CDR3 has 17 amino acids. V was cut by 2 bases and J by 5 bases, with 21 bases left in between. CDR1 and CDR2 (germline): MDHEN, SYDVKM. The sequenced sample was peripheral blood, obtained 28 days after the second AZD1222 dose. The origin of this receptor is an adult who received the AZD1222 COVID-19 vaccine. The rearrangement uses TRBV28 and TRBJ1-1, with a tentative D call TRBD1 (6 bases). CDR3 amino acids: CASSLPRVAGEGTEAFF. DNA of the CDR3: TGTGCCAGCAGTTTACCCAGGGTGGCAGGGGAAGGGACTGAAGCTTTCTTT.